Below are 19 T cell receptor beta chains sequenced from a single sample in a study of identical twins. TCRdb used MiXCR to reprocess the 5' RACE reads, holding one entry per CDR3 protein. The sample holds 500,000 to 700,000 distinct CDR3 sequences, roughly 7.2% seen once. These sequences were also reported in another study, on yellow fever vaccine responses in identical twins.

The sample consisted of PBMCs. The source of these receptors is a woman aged 18-29 years in good health.

In DNA, the CDR3 is TGTGCCAGCAGTCGCAGGGAGATCGGTGAAAAACTGTTTTTT. Residues: CASSRREIGEKLFF. This sequence joins TRBV7-9 and TRBJ1-4; weak D call: TRBD1 (5 bases). Germline V gene sequence: CDR1 SEHNR, CDR2 FQNEAQ (reference sequence). V shed 6 bases and J shed 7 bases, with 15 bases lying between them. The CDR3 runs 14 residues.

The rearrangement joins TRBV7-9 to TRBJ2-3; 7 bases agree with TRBD1. The V and J ends lost 5 bases and 3 bases, in that order; junction bases with no gene match: 8. Germline V gene data show CDR1 as SEHNR and CDR2 as FQNEAQ (reference sequence). The CDR3 consists of 15 residues. CDR3 in DNA: TGTGCCAGCAGCCAATCGACAGGGTTTACAGATACGCAGTATTTT. This gives the protein CASSQSTGFTDTQYF.

The chain joins TRBV11-2 to TRBJ2-2; no definite D call. CDR1 and CDR2 from the germline V gene are SGHAT and FQNNGV. Trimming shortened V by 5 bases and J by 6 bases, and 10 bases separated the two germline ends. There are 13 residues in the CDR3. CDR3 residues: CASSADRAGELFF. Here the CDR3 DNA reads TGTGCCAGCAGCGCCGACCGTGCCGGGGAGCTGTTTTTT. The full variable domain, with the rest looked up from reference TRBV11-2 and TRBJ2-2, is EAGVAQSPRYKIIEKRQSVAFWCNPISGHATLYWYQQILGQGPKLLIQFQNNGVVDDSQLPKDRFSAERLKGVDSTLKIQPAKLEDSAVYLCASSADRAGELFFGEGSRLTVL.

This clonotype came up a few times. This chain joins TRBV2 and TRBJ2-3, with D possibly being TRBD2 (7 bases). CDR1 and CDR2 (germline): SNHLY, FYNNEI. This CDR3 contains 15 residues. Trimming shortened V by 5 bases and J by 4 bases, and 16 bases separated the two germline ends. The chain's CDR3 is CASSRERGAADTQYF. The CDR3 DNA follows: TGTGCCAGCAGTCGGGAACGGGGGGCGGCAGATACGCAGTATTTT.

Regarding this clonotype: With a much larger clone just one base away, this may be a read error. The rearrangement links TRBV5-1 to TRBJ2-3; D remains unclear. There are 13 residues in the CDR3. Germline assignment: CDR1 SGHRS and CDR2 YFSETQ. The CDR3 protein is CTSSYTRTDTQYF. CDR3 bases: TGCACCAGCAGCTATACGCGGACAGATACGCAGTATTTT. Full variable domain (outside the CDR3, taken from reference TRBV5-1 and TRBJ2-3): KAGVTQTPRYLIKTRGQQVTLSCSPISGHRSVSWYQQTPGQGLQFLFEYFSETQRNKGNFPGRFSGRQFSNSRSEMNVSTLELGDSALYLCTSSYTRTDTQYFGPGTRLTVL.

This clonotype came up many times. This CDR3 is CAIKDRERNEQFF. The CDR3 DNA follows: TGTGCCATCAAGGACAGGGAAAGGAATGAGCAGTTCTTC. V usage is TRBV10-3 and J usage is TRBJ2-1, with 8 positions matching TRBD1. The CDR3 has 13 residues. V lost 7 bases, J lost 7 bases, and 6 bases stayed unmatched. Germline V gene data show CDR1 as ENHRY and CDR2 as SYGVKD.

This chain links TRBV20-1 with TRBJ2-5; 9 bases are a match to TRBD1. Unmatched junction bases numbered 13, after V lost 5 bases and J lost 0 bases. The germline V gene encodes CDR1 DFQATT and CDR2 SNEGSKA (reference sequence). The CDR3 length is 17 residues. Here the CDR3 DNA reads TGCAGTGCTCAGCTTGTCAGTCGGGACAGGGACCAAGAGACCCAGTACTTC. Translation gives CSAQLVSRDRDQETQYF.

The rearrangement uses TRBV3-1 and TRBJ2-5, with 13 bases that match TRBD2. Germline-derived CDR1 and CDR2 are LGHDT and YNNKEL (reference sequence). The CDR3 consists of 14 residues. Losses at the gene ends were 4 bases for V and 5 bases for J; bases not matched to a gene: 1. The CDR3 protein is CASSRLAGGETQYF. In nucleotides, the CDR3 is TGTGCCAGCAGCCGACTAGCGGGGGGTGAGACCCAGTACTTC.

The sample holds a few counts of this clonotype. CDR3 protein: CASFPWLAANEQFF. As DNA, the CDR3 is TGTGCCAGCTTTCCCTGGTTAGCGGCCAATGAGCAGTTCTTC. This chain uses TRBV6-1 with TRBJ2-1; D is perhaps TRBD2 (6 bases). The CDR3 totals 14 residues. Germline V gene data show CDR1 as MNHNS and CDR2 as SASEGT. The V end lost 8 bases, the J end lost 6 bases, and 17 bases lay between the germline ends.

At least ten counts were recorded for this clonotype. The rearrangement links TRBV7-9 to TRBJ2-7, with TRBD1 as a possible D gene (7 bases). The CDR3 is 16 amino acids. The V end was cut by 0 bases, the J end by 2 bases, with 14 bases between. Germline V gene data show CDR1 as SEHNR and CDR2 as FQNEAQ (reference sequence). This chain's CDR3 is CASSLAWGDRAYEQYF. CDR3 coding DNA: TGTGCCAGCAGCTTAGCTTGGGGGGACAGAGCCTACGAGCAGTACTTC.

The chain recombines TRBV12-3 or TRBV12-4 with TRBJ2-7; D gene uncertain. The V end lost 1 base, the J end lost 6 bases, and 4 bases lay between the germline ends. The CDR3 is made up of 11 amino acids. CDR3 DNA sequence: TGTGCCAGCAGTTTAGGGTTCGAGCAGTACTTC. Translation gives CASSLGFEQYF.

The chain joins TRBV12-3 or TRBV12-4 to TRBJ2-2; TRBD1 aligns across 10 bases. V shed 6 bases and J 10 bases; nucleotides not matched to a gene: 8. This CDR3 has 14 residues. The chain's CDR3 is CASREDRGNEELFF. The DNA of the CDR3 is TGTGCCAGCAGAGAGGACAGGGGGAATGAGGAGCTGTTTTTT.

The gene calls are TRBV6-5 and TRBJ2-7, with 7 positions matching TRBD1. The CDR3 spans 11 residues. Germline loops: CDR1 MNHEY, CDR2 SVGAGI. For the CDR3, the DNA is TGCACCGCAGGGGGAAGCTACGAGCAGTACGTC. Translating it yields CTAGGSYEQYV.

This clonotype was recorded a few times. The rearrangement joins TRBV12-3 or TRBV12-4 to TRBJ2-3; perhaps TRBD2 as D (5 bases). This CDR3 spans 16 amino acids. V was shortened by 6 bases and J by 3 bases, with 19 bases between the two germline ends. CDR3 residues: CASSRVEVGWTDTQYF. CDR3 sequence (DNA): TGTGCCAGCAGCCGGGTGGAGGTGGGGTGGACAGATACGCAGTATTTT.

About this clonotype: At one of its ends the junction is not consistent with the germline gene, which may arise from a read error. This chain joins TRBV27 and TRBJ2-3; D possibly matches TRBD1 or TRBD2 (5 bases each). The CDR3 consists of 16 residues. Germline V gene data show CDR1 as MNHEY and CDR2 as SMNVEV (reference sequence). CDR3 loop: CANSPRGPQNTDTQYF. DNA for the CDR3: TGTGCCAACAGTCCCCGGGGCCCGCAAAACACAGATACGCAGTATTTT.

This clonotype was seen a few times. V is TRBV20-1 and J is TRBJ2-5, with 8 bases matching TRBD1. The V gene's germline CDR1 is DFQATT and CDR2 SNEGSKA (reference sequence). Trimming at V came to 3 bases and at J to 1 base, leaving 10 bases not matched to a gene. This CDR3 spans 16 amino acids. The CDR3 DNA reads TGCAGTGCTAGGGCCGACAGGGGTAACCCCCAAGAGACCCAGTACTTC. Its protein is CSARADRGNPQETQYF.

This clonotype was seen at least ten times. The V and J genes are TRBV2 and TRBJ2-3; D gene ambiguous. V lost 4 bases and J 9 bases, leaving 11 bases between the germline ends. Germline V CDR1 and CDR2: SNHLY, FYNNEI. The CDR3 runs to 12 residues. The CDR3 region is CASSVDVDTQYF. DNA for the CDR3: TGTGCCAGCAGTGTTGATGTTGACACGCAGTATTTT.

This clonotype was recorded many times. The DNA for the CDR3 is TGCGCCAGCAGCCAAGCCCTGGCTAGCGCCTCCTACGAGCAGTACTTC. Protein sequence: CASSQALASASYEQYF. V and J are TRBV4-1 and TRBJ2-7, with D possibly matching TRBD2 (6 bases). With 1 base removed from V and 0 bases from J, the gap between germline ends came to 13 bases. Germline V gene data show CDR1 as MGHRA and CDR2 as YSYEKL. The CDR3 sequence is 16 residues long.

The chain recombines TRBV5-4 with TRBJ1-5; D may be TRBD1 (5 bases). Germline V CDR1 and CDR2: SGHNT, YYREEE (reference sequence). V was shortened by 2 bases and J by 0 bases, with 9 bases between the two germline ends. The CDR3 length is 15 residues. CDR3 loop: CASSLGVDSNQPQHF. In DNA, the CDR3 is TGTGCCAGCAGCTTAGGGGTTGATAGCAATCAGCCCCAGCATTTT.